These T cell receptor beta chains were read from a single sample in a study of T-cell memory formation after mild COVID-19. A single record per CDR3 protein comes from TCRdb applying MiXCR to the 5' RACE reads. The top ten clones hold 22% of a sample with around 250,000 distinct CDR3 sequences, approximately 9% of them seen once. Sequencing used PBMCs or a T cell subset sorted from them (not recorded which). Source of these receptors: a man aged 18 to 30 who had mild COVID-19 (a few samples of this study predate the infection). Cell type and time point are not known. Each CDR3 is given with its conserved first and last residue. D genes are given only for firm matches. A row's size may be missing; if present it is once, few, many or a size class.

abundance: NA
d_gene: TRBD1
v_gene: TRBV13
j_gene: TRBJ2-1
CDR3aa: CASSSSPGTASSYNEQFF
CDR3nt: TGTGCCAGCAGCTCCAGTCCCGGGACAGCTAGCTCCTACAATGAGCAGTTCTTC

abundance: few
d_gene: NA
v_gene: TRBV2
j_gene: TRBJ1-1
CDR3aa: CASSEAQMGGEAFF
CDR3nt: TGTGCCAGCAGTGAAGCGCAAATGGGGGGTGAAGCTTTCTTT

abundance: NA
d_gene: TRBD2
v_gene: TRBV7-9
j_gene: TRBJ2-2
CDR3aa: CASSRTSGVTGELFF
CDR3nt: TGTGCCAGCAGCCGGACTAGCGGGGTAACCGGGGAGCTGTTTTTT

abundance: NA
d_gene: NA
v_gene: TRBV10-3
j_gene: TRBJ2-2
CDR3aa: CAIGAGGELFF
CDR3nt: TGTGCCATCGGAGCGGGCGGGGAGCTGTTTTTT

abundance: NA
d_gene: TRBD2
v_gene: TRBV6-5
j_gene: TRBJ2-3
CDR3aa: CASSRTSGDRDTQYF
CDR3nt: TGTGCCAGCAGCCGGACTAGCGGGGATAGGGATACGCAGTATTTT

abundance: NA
d_gene: NA
v_gene: TRBV9
j_gene: TRBJ1-2
CDR3aa: CASSASHGYTF
CDR3nt: TGTGCCAGCAGCGCCTCACATGGCTACACCTTC

abundance: many
d_gene: NA
v_gene: TRBV7-9
j_gene: TRBJ1-1
CDR3aa: CASSLAKGVNTEAFF
CDR3nt: TGTGCCAGCAGCTTAGCTAAGGGAGTGAACACTGAAGCTTTCTTT

abundance: NA
d_gene: TRBD2
v_gene: TRBV28
j_gene: TRBJ2-5
CDR3aa: CASRASGGSQETQYF
CDR3nt: TGTGCCAGCAGGGCTAGCGGGGGCTCCCAAGAGACCCAGTACTTC

abundance: many
d_gene: TRBD1
v_gene: TRBV28
j_gene: TRBJ1-2
CDR3aa: CASSGTGGYGYTF
CDR3nt: TGTGCCAGCAGTGGTACAGGGGGATATGGCTACACCTTC

abundance: few
d_gene: NA
v_gene: TRBV6-2/TRBV6-3
j_gene: TRBJ2-2
CDR3aa: CASSYSTADRNTGELFF
CDR3nt: TGTGCCAGCAGTTACTCGACTGCCGACAGAAACACCGGGGAGCTGTTTTTT

abundance: many
d_gene: NA
v_gene: TRBV20-1
j_gene: TRBJ2-5
CDR3aa: CSAGRGARETQYF
CDR3nt: TGCAGTGCCGGACGGGGGGCGCGGGAGACCCAGTACTTC

abundance: few
d_gene: TRBD1
v_gene: TRBV18
j_gene: TRBJ2-3
CDR3aa: CASLGQGGGDTQYF
CDR3nt: TGTGCCAGCTTAGGACAGGGCGGTGGTGATACGCAGTATTTT

abundance: NA
d_gene: TRBD1
v_gene: TRBV19
j_gene: TRBJ1-1
CDR3aa: CASSISAPGGKGTEAFF
CDR3nt: TGTGCCAGTAGTATTTCGGCTCCAGGGGGCAAGGGGACTGAAGCTTTCTTT

abundance: few
d_gene: TRBD1
v_gene: TRBV6-2/TRBV6-3
j_gene: TRBJ1-2
CDR3aa: CASSYPGGAWSGYGYTF
CDR3nt: TGTGCCAGCAGTTACCCAGGGGGCGCTTGGAGTGGCTATGGCTACACCTTC

abundance: few
d_gene: NA
v_gene: TRBV12-3/TRBV12-4
j_gene: TRBJ2-3
CDR3aa: CASSLERVPTDTQYF
CDR3nt: TGTGCCAGCAGTTTAGAGCGGGTACCCACAGATACGCAGTATTTT

abundance: few
d_gene: TRBD1
v_gene: TRBV6-1
j_gene: TRBJ1-6
CDR3aa: CASSGDRGFSPLHF
CDR3nt: TGTGCCAGCAGTGGGGACAGGGGATTTTCACCCCTCCACTTT